A single sample is the source of the 25 T cell receptor beta chains below, sequenced in a study of blood T cell repertoires in COVID-19. Sequencing was performed with immunoSEQ multiplex PCR; in TCRdb, only in-frame clones are kept and a portion is missing. The sample records 50,000 to 75,000 clones, around 77% being singletons. The specimen was peripheral blood. These TCRs come from a man older than 75 with active or convalescent COVID-19.

CDR3: CASSEQLAGVPSLFF. The CDR3 DNA sequence: TGTGCCAGCAGCGAGCAATTGGCGGGAGTCCCCTCCTTGTTCTTC. The chain uses TRBV5-5 and TRBJ2-1; 7 bases are shared with TRBD2. Germline V CDR1 and CDR2: SGHKS, YYEKEE (reference sequence). The J segment lost 15 bases and the V segment lost 4 bases, leaving 19 bases of the junction unmatched. The CDR3 spans 15 residues.

The chain employs TRBV28 and TRBJ2-7; D perhaps matches TRBD2 (7 bases). Germline CDR1 MDHEN, CDR2 SYDVKM. The CDR3 totals 14 residues. V was cut by 7 bases and J by 5 bases, with 18 bases left in between. CDR3 bases: TGTGCCAGCACCCTGGGGGGGCGCGCCCACGAGCAGTACTTC. This sequence encodes CASTLGGRAHEQYF.

This chain connects TRBV5-6 to TRBJ1-2; 12 positions match TRBD1. The CDR3 loop spans 18 amino acids. The germline V gene encodes CDR1 SGHDT and CDR2 YYEEEE. With V trimmed by 7 bases and J by 3 bases, 16 bases remained unmatched. The CDR3, as DNA: TGTGCCAGCGGAGACGGGACAGGGGGCTCCCAGCGGTACTATGGCTACACCTTC. Its translation is CASGDGTGGSQRYYGYTF.

V is TRBV5-1 and J is TRBJ2-1; 11 nucleotides agree with TRBD2. This CDR3 is 14 amino acids long. J gave up 10 bases and V 3 bases, and 6 bases lay outside the gene matches. CDR1 is SGHRS and CDR2 is YFSETQ in the germline V gene. CDR3 protein: CASSYGSGGDEQFF. In nucleotides, the CDR3 is TGCGCCAGCAGCTACGGTAGCGGGGGGGACGAGCAGTTCTTC.

The CDR3: CASSLRSGGAGANVLTF. CDR3 sequence (DNA): TGTGCCAGCAGTTTACGTTCAGGGGGCGCTGGGGCCAACGTCCTGACTTTC. V is TRBV27 and J is TRBJ2-6, with 8 positions matching TRBD1. CDR3 size: 17 residues. Losses at the gene ends were 2 bases for V and 2 bases for J; bases not matched to a gene: 5. Germline CDR1 is MNHEY and CDR2 is SMNVEV (reference sequence).

The CDR3 DNA reads TGTGCCAGCCTCGGGGGGGGCTTTGAAAAACTGTTTTTT. Residues: CASLGGGFEKLFF. The chain combines TRBV12-3 or TRBV12-4 with TRBJ1-4, with TRBD1 as a possible D gene (6 bases). V gave up 8 bases and J gave up 7 bases, with 14 bases separating them. This CDR3 has 13 residues.

The chain employs TRBV28 and TRBJ2-3; 10 nucleotides match TRBD2. The V segment lost 5 bases and the J segment 6 bases; nucleotides outside the gene matches: 11. This CDR3 spans 16 amino acids. CDR1 and CDR2 (germline): MDHEN, SYDVKM. The CDR3 bases are TGTGCCAGCAGTCGGTGGAGACTAGCGGGCATGGATACGCAGTATTTT. Amino acids: CASSRWRLAGMDTQYF.

This clone was seen only a few times. The rearrangement uses TRBV28 and TRBJ1-1; D unclear. With 7 bases removed from V and 8 bases from J, the gap between germline ends came to 26 bases. This CDR3 has 16 amino acids. Per germline, CDR1 MDHEN and CDR2 SYDVKM. CDR3: CASTSEGGVSSQEAFF. The CDR3 DNA sequence: TGTGCCAGCACTTCAGAGGGAGGCGTGTCGTCGCAAGAAGCTTTCTTT.

This clone was recorded only once. The gene calls are TRBV5-1 and TRBJ2-1, with 7 bases lining up with TRBD2. The CDR3 has 14 amino acids. CDR1 SGHRS and CDR2 YFSETQ come from the germline V gene. V trimming: 0 bases; J trimming: 8 bases; junction bases outside the gene matches: 5. The CDR3 spells CASSLVRGDDEQFF. CDR3 bases: TGCGCCAGCAGCTTGGTACGGGGGGATGATGAGCAGTTCTTC.

The V call is TRBV20-1, the J call TRBJ2-5, with D possibly being TRBD1 (8 bases). The V end lost 3 bases, the J end lost 1 base, and 18 bases lay between the germline ends. Germline-derived CDR1 and CDR2 are DFQATT and SNEGSKA (reference sequence). The CDR3 runs to 16 residues. CDR3 residues: CSASRGTGGAQETQYF. As DNA, the CDR3 is TGCAGTGCTAGTCGGGGAACAGGGGGGGCCCAAGAGACCCAGTACTTC.

This clone came up a few times. The gene calls are TRBV7-2 and TRBJ2-5, with TRBD2 identical over 10 bases. CDR3 length equals 18 residues. CDR1 SGHTA and CDR2 FQGNSA come from the germline V gene. Trimming took 4 bases from V and 3 from J; bases not matched to a gene: 14. The CDR3 here is CASSSQGSGRTRKETQYF. The CDR3 nucleotides are TGTGCCAGCAGCTCCCAAGGTAGCGGGAGGACCCGAAAAGAGACCCAGTACTTC.

The rearrangement joins TRBV2 to TRBJ1-5; TRBD1 agrees at 7 bases. This CDR3 is 15 amino acids long. V lost 7 bases to trimming and J lost 4 bases; unmatched junction nucleotides: 10. Germline CDR1 reads SNHLY; CDR2 reads FYNNEI. CDR3 nucleotides: TGTGCCAGCAAAGGGGGCGGAATCCCGAATCAGCCCCAGCATTTT. It codes for CASKGGGIPNQPQHF.

This clone was recorded once. The chain joins TRBV4-2 to TRBJ1-1; 8 bases are shared with TRBD1. J gave up 1 base and V 4 bases, and 5 bases lay outside the gene matches. The CDR3 runs 15 residues. From germline, CDR1 is LGHNA and CDR2 YNFKEQ. The CDR3 DNA is TGTGCCAGCAGCCCCCTCGGACAGGGGAACACTGAAGCTTTCTTT. It translates to CASSPLGQGNTEAFF.

CDR3 bases: TGTGCCAGCAGTGAGCGGGAGGGGAGAGTCGAGCAGTACTTC. This gives the protein CASSEREGRVEQYF. V is TRBV7-8 and J is TRBJ2-7; 10 bases line up with TRBD2. The CDR3 runs 14 residues. Trimming took 6 bases from V and 6 from J; bases not matched to a gene: 8. Germline-derived CDR1 and CDR2 are SGHVS and FQNEAQ.

CDR3 nucleotides: TGTGCCAGCAGTAGGGGACTAGCGGGGGGTAGTGAGCAGTTCTTC. This codes for CASSRGLAGGSEQFF. The chain joins TRBV6-5 to TRBJ2-1; 15 nucleotides line up with TRBD2. The CDR3 consists of 15 residues. Trimming cost V 5 bases and J 9 bases; bases outside gene matches: 5. Per germline, CDR1 MNHEY and CDR2 SVGAGI.

The genes are TRBV5-1 and TRBJ2-7, with D maybe TRBD1 (5 bases). This CDR3 has 14 residues. The V gene lost 4 bases and the J gene lost 7 bases, with 18 bases spanning the gap. CDR1 SGHRS and CDR2 YFSETQ come from the germline V gene. The CDR3 sequence is CASSPFWGPMEQYF. The CDR3 coding sequence is TGCGCCAGCAGCCCATTTTGGGGCCCAATGGAGCAGTACTTC. The variable domain in full, with the rest retrieved from reference TRBV5-1 and TRBJ2-7, is KAGVTQTPRYLIKTRGQQVTLSCSPISGHRSVSWYQQTPGQGLQFLFEYFSETQRNKGNFPGRFSGRQFSNSRSEMNVSTLELGDSALYLCASSPFWGPMEQYFGPGTRLTVT.

CDR3 sequence: CASSFGTVSGNTIYF. In DNA, the CDR3 is TGTGCCAGCAGCTTCGGGACAGTCTCTGGAAACACCATATATTTT. The chain couples TRBV5-5 to TRBJ1-3; 7 nucleotides match TRBD1. The CDR3 loop spans 15 amino acids. CDR1 is SGHKS, CDR2 YYEKEE, per germline (reference sequence). The V gene end was trimmed by 2 bases and the J gene end by 0 bases; junction bases not matched to a gene: 2.

J is TRBJ2-5 and V is TRBV3-1 (or the pseudogene TRBV3-2); D remains unclear. This CDR3 comprises 14 residues. Germline CDR1 reads LGHDT; CDR2 reads YNNKEL (reference sequence). V shed 0 bases and J shed 5 bases, with 10 bases lying between them. The CDR3 nucleotides read TGTGCCAGCAGCCAAGAGGCAGTGTGGGAGACCCAGTACTTC. Translating it yields CASSQEAVWETQYF.

This clone was found a few times. The chain couples TRBV7-3 to TRBJ2-3; 7 bases align to TRBD2. Germline V gene data show CDR1 as SGHTA and CDR2 as FQGTGA. The CDR3 is 17 amino acids. The ends lost 5 bases at V and 2 bases at J; junction bases unmatched: 13. The CDR3 here is CASSLLGGSKNTDTQYF. The CDR3 DNA sequence: TGTGCCAGCAGCCTCTTAGGCGGGAGTAAAAACACAGATACGCAGTATTTT.

CDR3 amino acids: CASSVDLAGGTGELFF. CDR3 nucleotide sequence: TGTGCCAGCAGCGTAGATCTAGCGGGAGGAACCGGGGAGCTGTTTTTT. The rearrangement joins TRBV9 to TRBJ2-2; 11 positions agree with TRBD2. Trimming removed 0 bases from V and 5 bases from J; junction bases left unmatched: 3. The germline V gene has CDR1 SGDLS and CDR2 YYNGEE. CDR3 length: 16 amino acids.

The J gene is TRBJ1-5, the V gene TRBV10-1; D perhaps matches TRBD1 (5 bases). The V and J ends lost 8 bases and 0 bases respectively, with 17 bases between them. Germline V gene sequence: CDR1 WNHNN, CDR2 SYGVQD (reference sequence). The CDR3 is made up of 16 amino acids. The DNA for the CDR3 is TGCGCCAGCCACGATGCGGGACCCTATAGCAATCAGCCCCAGCATTTT. This encodes CASHDAGPYSNQPQHF.

V gene TRBV5-1 combines with J gene TRBJ2-2; the D gene is possibly TRBD1 (7 bases). Germline V lookup: CDR1 SGHRS, CDR2 YFSETQ. The CDR3 covers 15 residues. Between the trimmed V and J ends, which lost 9 bases and 2 bases, there was a span of 17 bases. As DNA, the CDR3 is TGCGCCACTACGGGGGACAGTTCAAACACCGGGGAGCTGTTTTTT. It codes for CATTGDSSNTGELFF.

The J gene is TRBJ2-5, the V gene TRBV7-9, with TRBD1 as a possible D gene (6 bases). This CDR3 region has 12 residues. Per germline, CDR1 SEHNR and CDR2 FQNEAQ (reference sequence). V shed 11 bases and J shed 1 base, with 11 bases lying between them. The DNA of the CDR3 is TGTGCCGCCACAGGGTTCCAAGAGACCCAGTACTTC. Translated: CAATGFQETQYF.

The chain is built from TRBV6-1 and TRBJ1-1; no definite D call. Germline CDR1 reads MNHNS; CDR2 reads SASEGT. Trimming pared 3 bases from V and 10 bases from J, leaving 6 bases between. The length of the CDR3 is 10 residues. As DNA, the CDR3 is TGTGCCAGCAGTGATTCCAGAGCTTTCTTT. This translates into CASSDSRAFF.

This chain links TRBV11-3 with TRBJ2-3; possibly TRBD2 for D (8 bases). CDR1 and CDR2 (germline): SGHNT, YENEEA. CDR3 size: 16 residues. Trimming removed 4 bases from V and 7 bases from J, with 21 bases in between. This chain's CDR3 is CASSSQGDGGGNTQYF. Here the CDR3 DNA reads TGTGCCAGCAGCTCTCAGGGGGACGGGGGGGGAAATACGCAGTATTTT.